Below, 17 T cell receptor beta chains from the same sample are listed, as sequenced in a study of cytomegalovirus exposure and HLA in healthy donors. The PCR had 60 Vbeta and 13 Jbeta primers. Assay used: immunoSEQ multiplex PCR; TCRdb lists only in-frame clones, some missing. The table includes a few hundred thousand clones, roughly four fifths detected once. Sequencing input: PBMCs. The receptor set was obtained from a woman between 35 and 50 years old in good health and CMV-seronegative.

Turning to this clone: The same CDR3 also results from other DNA sequences found in this sample. The CDR3 protein is CASGLAQTGGSEQFF. Here the CDR3 DNA reads TGTGCTAGTGGTTTGGCCCAGACAGGGGGCAGTGAGCAGTTCTTC. The chain carries TRBV12-5 and TRBJ2-1, with 10 bases that match TRBD1. This CDR3 contains 15 residues. Looked up from germline, CDR1 is LGHNT and CDR2 is FRNRAP. The J segment lost 9 bases and the V segment lost 1 base, leaving 6 bases of the junction unmatched.

The genes are TRBV18 and TRBJ1-1; D not certain. CDR3 length equals 12 residues. Germline CDR1 KGHSH, CDR2 LQKENI. V shed 1 base and J shed 8 bases, with 8 bases lying between them. Here the CDR3 reads CASSPLGYEAFF. DNA for the CDR3: TGTGCCAGCTCACCACTGGGCTACGAAGCTTTCTTT. Complete variable domain (other parts from reference TRBV18 and TRBJ1-1): NAGVMQNPRHLVRRRGQEARLRCSPMKGHSHVYWYRQLPEEGLKFMVYLQKENIIDESGMPKERFSAEFPKEGPSILRIQQVVRGDSAAYFCASSPLGYEAFFGQGTRLTVV.

The chain carries TRBV7-2 and TRBJ1-1, with TRBD1 matching 7 bases. The CDR3 is 13 residues long. The trim removed 5 bases at V and 3 bases at J, leaving 3 bases unmatched. Germline CDR1 and CDR2: SGHTA and FQGNSA. The CDR3 is CASSPDRDTEAFF. Written as DNA, the CDR3 is TGTGCCAGCAGCCCAGACAGGGACACTGAAGCTTTCTTT.

The chain has TRBV30 and TRBJ1-2, with unresolved D. V was pared by 3 bases and J by 2 bases, with 16 bases between. There are 15 residues in the CDR3. CDR1 and CDR2 (germline): GTSNPN, SVGIG (reference sequence). The CDR3 DNA reads TGTGCCTGGAGGGATGACTGGGAGGGAAACTATGGCTACACCTTC. This codes for CAWRDDWEGNYGYTF. The full variable domain, with the rest looked up from reference TRBV30 and TRBJ1-2, is SQTIHQWPATLVQPVGSPLSLECTVEGTSNPNLYWYRQAAGRGLQLLFYSVGIGQISSEVPQNLSASRPQDRQFILSSKKLLLSDSGFYLCAWRDDWEGNYGYTFGSGTRLTVV.

This clone was counted between two and nine times. The chain is built from TRBV11-2 and TRBJ1-6; possible D gene TRBD1, 6 bases. The V gene lost 5 bases and the J gene lost 5 bases, with 13 bases spanning the gap. CDR3 size: 15 residues. Germline V gene sequence: CDR1 SGHAT, CDR2 FQNNGV. The CDR3 loop reads CASSRGHIDNSPLHF. CDR3 in DNA: TGTGCCAGCAGCCGGGGACACATAGATAATTCACCCCTCCACTTT.

The J gene is TRBJ1-1, the V gene TRBV7-9; 7 bases are shared with TRBD1. CDR1 is SEHNR and CDR2 is FQNEAQ in the germline V gene (reference sequence). This CDR3 has 14 amino acids. J gave up 2 bases and V 5 bases, and 5 bases lay outside the gene matches. CDR3 DNA: TGTGCCAGCAGCACAAGGGACAGCAACACTGAAGCTTTCTTT. Residues: CASSTRDSNTEAFF.

This chain connects TRBV28 to TRBJ1-1, with unresolved D. The V and J ends lost 8 bases and 4 bases respectively, with 17 bases between them. Germline assignment: CDR1 MDHEN and CDR2 SYDVKM. There are 14 residues in the CDR3. The CDR3 DNA is TGTGCCAGCGGCCCCCAAAATCGGGTCACTGAAGCTTTCTTT. Encoded protein: CASGPQNRVTEAFF.

This clone was observed a single time. This chain joins TRBV11-3 and TRBJ1-2; 12 bases are shared with TRBD1. The CDR3 runs 15 residues. V dropped 6 bases and J dropped 6; count of bases not matched to a gene: 8. Germline CDR1 SGHNT, CDR2 YENEEA. The CDR3 loop reads CASSLPGQGADGYTF. The CDR3 nucleotides are TGTGCCAGCAGTTTACCGGGACAGGGGGCGGATGGCTACACCTTC.

The chain is built from TRBV6-5 and TRBJ1-1, with 10 bases identical to TRBD1. The germline V gene encodes CDR1 MNHEY and CDR2 SVGAGI. V was pared by 4 bases and J by 2 bases, with 7 bases of the junction left unmatched. The CDR3 is 16 residues long. CDR3 sequence: CASSSGTGDPNTEAFF. CDR3 nucleotides: TGTGCCAGCAGTTCCGGGACAGGGGACCCTAACACTGAAGCTTTCTTT.

As regards this clone: Sequence at one end of the junction differs from germline and may be a read error. J is TRBJ1-5 and V is TRBV6-5, with D possibly TRBD1 on 6 matching bases. The CDR3 is 14 residues long. Germline lookup yields CDR1 MNHEY and CDR2 SVGAGI. The CDR3 coding sequence is TGTGCCAGCAGACTTCGCGGGGGCAACCAGCCCCAGCATTTT. Translated, it gives CASRLRGGNQPQHF.

The V and J genes are TRBV27 and TRBJ1-2; a weak D match, TRBD1 (5 bases). The CDR3 runs to 14 residues. In germline, CDR1 is MNHEY, CDR2 SMNVEV (reference sequence). The V end was cut by 4 bases, the J end by 3 bases, with 12 bases between. The DNA for the CDR3 is TGTGCCAGCAGTTCCCCGGGACTGCACTATGGCTACACCTTC. Translated: CASSSPGLHYGYTF.

The rearrangement uses TRBV6-5 and TRBJ2-2, with 7 nucleotides matching TRBD1. Trimming removed 10 bases from V and 2 bases from J; junction bases left unmatched: 10. CDR3 length: 15 residues. CDR1 MNHEY and CDR2 SVGAGI come from the germline V gene. The CDR3: CATLEQGSNTGELFF. CDR3 nucleotides: TGTGCCACTCTGGAACAGGGGAGCAACACCGGGGAGCTGTTTTTT.

This clone was observed a few times. The DNA of the CDR3 is TGTGCCAGCAGCTTTGGCACACACACTGAAGCTTTCTTT. Translated: CASSFGTHTEAFF. The chain is built from TRBV5-4 and TRBJ1-1; D is ambiguous. CDR1 is SGHNT and CDR2 is YYREEE in the germline V gene (reference sequence). Trimming cost V 2 bases and J 3 bases, with 8 bases left between them. This CDR3 has 13 residues.

V is TRBV29-1 and J is TRBJ2-1, with D perhaps matching TRBD2 (6 bases). V was shortened by 6 bases and J by 3 bases, with 18 bases between the two germline ends. This CDR3 has 15 residues. In germline, CDR1 is SQVTM, CDR2 ANQGSEA. CDR3 loop: CSVISSVRVYNEQFF. CDR3 DNA sequence: TGCAGCGTGATTTCTAGCGTGAGGGTCTACAATGAGCAGTTCTTC.

The chain has TRBV5-5 and TRBJ2-7, with a possible D match to TRBD2 (5 bases). The CDR3 covers 14 residues. Germline lookup yields CDR1 SGHKS and CDR2 YYEKEE (reference sequence). V was trimmed by 0 bases and J by 1 base, leaving 8 bases between them. This CDR3 reads CASSLDPGSYEQYF. The CDR3 DNA is TGTGCCAGCAGCTTGGACCCGGGATCCTACGAGCAGTACTTC.

The chain combines TRBV7-2 with TRBJ2-1, with a weak D call TRBD1 (5 bases). V gave up 1 base and J gave up 7 bases, with 8 bases separating them. Germline lookup yields CDR1 SGHTA and CDR2 FQGNSA. The CDR3 extends over 13 amino acids. The CDR3 DNA sequence: TGTGCCAGCAGCTTAGTCAGGGCGAATGAGCAGTTCTTC. Protein product: CASSLVRANEQFF.

The chain joins TRBV28 to TRBJ1-5; no firm D call. Trimming removed 3 bases at V and 2 bases at J, with 11 bases between. Germline loops: CDR1 MDHEN, CDR2 SYDVKM. The CDR3 has 15 residues. CDR3 sequence reads: CASSFAARGNQPQHF. For the CDR3, the DNA is TGTGCCAGCAGTTTTGCGGCTAGAGGCAATCAGCCCCAGCATTTT.